The 29 T cell receptor beta chains reported below all come from one sample, sequenced in a study of blood T cell repertoires in COVID-19. Sequencing used immunoSEQ multiplex PCR; TCRdb keeps in-frame clones, though not all of them. The data hold roughly 130,000 clones, with under 95% observed a single time. Sequenced sample: peripheral blood. The receptor source for this set is a man aged 60 to 69 with COVID-19, enrolled during active disease.

DNA for the CDR3: TGTGCCAGCAGCACAGGGGGAGCGAACACTGAAGCTTTCTTT. Translated, it gives CASSTGGANTEAFF. This sequence joins TRBV11-3 and TRBJ1-1; TRBD1 matches 8 bases. The germline V gene has CDR1 SGHNT and CDR2 YENEEA. Unmatched junction bases numbered 3, after V lost 5 bases and J lost 1 base. The length of the CDR3 is 14 residues.

This rearrangement joins TRBV7-2 to TRBJ2-5; 9 bases fit TRBD1. J was trimmed by 4 bases and V by 1 base; bases with no gene match: 1. The germline V gene has CDR1 SGHTA and CDR2 FQGNSA. The CDR3 runs to 14 residues. This CDR3 reads CASSLGDRAETQYF. The CDR3 region has the DNA TGTGCCAGCAGCTTAGGGGACAGGGCAGAGACCCAGTACTTC.

The J gene is TRBJ2-7, the V gene TRBV11-2; D gene uncertain. Germline CDR1 SGHAT, CDR2 FQNNGV. Deletions cut 0 bases from V and 5 bases from J, with 14 bases between. This CDR3 contains 15 residues. In DNA form, the CDR3 reads TGTGCCAGCAGCTTAGACCCTGACTCAAGAGACGAGCAGTACTTC. It yields the protein CASSLDPDSRDEQYF.

V usage is TRBV6-2 or TRBV6-3 and J usage is TRBJ1-5; TRBD1 aligns across 7 bases. The germline V gene has CDR1 MNHEY and CDR2 SVGEGT. The junction had 4 bases not matched to a gene; V was cut back by 5 bases and J by 6 bases. This CDR3 region has 13 residues. CDR3 coding DNA: TGTGCCAGCAGTCCGACAGGGATTCAGCCCCAGCATTTT. The encoded protein is CASSPTGIQPQHF.

The V call is TRBV6-2 or TRBV6-3, the J call TRBJ1-2; no clear D gene. This CDR3 is 12 amino acids long. Germline V lookup: CDR1 MNHEY, CDR2 SVGEGT. The ends were cut back, 5 bases at V and 3 bases at J, with 7 bases in the middle. The CDR3 DNA reads TGTGCCAGCAGTCCCCTCGACTATGGCTACACCTTC. This gives the protein CASSPLDYGYTF.

The chain has TRBV7-9 and TRBJ2-7, with D maybe TRBD2 (6 bases). V dropped 6 bases and J dropped 0 bases, with 15 bases sitting between them. Germline-derived CDR1 and CDR2 are SEHNR and FQNEAQ (reference sequence). The CDR3 sequence is 15 residues long. Written as DNA, the CDR3 is TGTGCCAGCAGTCCAAGCGGGTTCAGCTCCTACGAGCAGTACTTC. Its translation: CASSPSGFSSYEQYF.

The chain is built from TRBV15 and TRBJ1-1, with TRBD1 matching 8 bases. V shed 1 base, J shed 5 bases, and the junction held 3 bases outside the gene matches. This CDR3 is built from 14 residues. CDR1 is LNHNV and CDR2 is YYDKDF in the germline V gene (reference sequence). CDR3 sequence (DNA): TGTGCCACCAGCAGAGCGACAGGGGAAACTGAAGCTTTCTTT. It yields the protein CATSRATGETEAFF.

The chain employs TRBV14 and TRBJ2-5, with a possible D match to TRBD1 (6 bases). With 2 bases removed from V and 4 bases from J, the gap between germline ends came to 11 bases. The length of the CDR3 is 14 residues. Germline V gene data show CDR1 as SGHDN and CDR2 as FVKESK. This CDR3 reads CASSQRQVGETQYF. The CDR3, as DNA: TGTGCCAGCAGCCAACGACAGGTTGGAGAGACCCAGTACTTC. The whole variable domain, remainder taken from reference TRBV14 and TRBJ2-5, is EAGVTQFPSHSVIEKGQTVTLRCDPISGHDNLYWYRRVMGKEIKFLLHFVKESKQDESGMPNNRFLAERTGGTYSTLKVQPAELEDSGVYFCASSQRQVGETQYFGPGTRLLVL.

V gene TRBV19 combines with J gene TRBJ2-1; a possible D gene is TRBD1 (6 bases). The CDR3 loop spans 10 amino acids. Trimming removed 10 bases from V and 6 bases from J, with 7 bases in between. Germline lookup yields CDR1 LNHDA and CDR2 SQIVND (reference sequence). The CDR3 DNA sequence: TGTGCCATAGGGGGCAATGAGCAGTTCTTC. It encodes CAIGGNEQFF.

The chain links TRBV4-3 to TRBJ1-1; 8 positions match TRBD1. V was pared by 3 bases and J by 7 bases, with 13 bases of the junction left unmatched. The CDR3 covers 16 residues. CDR1 and CDR2 from the germline V gene are LGHNA and YSLEER. The CDR3 DNA reads TGCGCCAGCAGCCACCTGGGGGCAGGGGGCAGGGGTGAAGCTTTCTTT. Residues: CASSHLGAGGRGEAFF.

The genes are TRBV18 and TRBJ1-2; the D gene is possibly TRBD1 (5 bases). This CDR3 is 15 amino acids long. The germline V gene encodes CDR1 KGHSH and CDR2 LQKENI. V shed 4 bases and J shed 0 bases, with 12 bases lying between them. For the CDR3, the DNA is TGTGCCAGCTCACAGCTGGACACCCCTAACTATGGCTACACCTTC. As protein: CASSQLDTPNYGYTF.

This chain uses TRBV28 with TRBJ1-2; no firm D call. Trimming stripped 5 bases from V and 6 bases from J, with 7 bases between. The CDR3 covers 11 residues. Looked up from germline, CDR1 is MDHEN and CDR2 is SYDVKM. The CDR3 sequence is CASSQADGYTF. CDR3 DNA: TGTGCCAGCAGTCAGGCTGATGGCTACACCTTC.

V is TRBV12-3 or TRBV12-4 and J is TRBJ1-1; no clear D. The CDR3 length is 13 residues. Trimming removed 2 bases from V and 5 bases from J, with 9 bases in between. DNA for the CDR3: TGTGCCAGCAGTTTACTCTCAGAAACTGAAGCTTTCTTT. Amino acid sequence: CASSLLSETEAFF.

This chain links TRBV10-2 with TRBJ2-1, with TRBD2 matching over 8 bases. CDR3 length equals 14 residues. The germline CDR1 and CDR2 sequences are WSHSY and SAAADI. The V segment lost 7 bases and the J segment 7 bases; nucleotides outside the gene matches: 9. The CDR3 DNA follows: TGCGCCAGCACAGTTGCGGGAGGTGGGAATGAGCAGTTCTTC. Encoded protein: CASTVAGGGNEQFF.

The V call is TRBV5-4, the J call TRBJ2-7; 8 nucleotides agree with TRBD1. This CDR3 spans 14 amino acids. Germline CDR1 is SGHNT and CDR2 is YYREEE (reference sequence). Trimming cost V 0 bases and J 2 bases; bases outside gene matches: 1. In DNA form, the CDR3 reads TGTGCCAGCAGCTTGGGACAGGGGCCCTACGAGCAGTACTTC. Translation gives CASSLGQGPYEQYF.

The CDR3 sequence: CSANFRGRVGKNTEAFF. DNA of the CDR3: TGCAGCGCAAACTTCAGGGGGCGGGTAGGGAAGAACACTGAAGCTTTCTTT. J is TRBJ1-1 and V is TRBV29-1; TRBD1 agrees at 8 bases. Germline CDR1 and CDR2: SQVTM and ANQGSEA. This CDR3 spans 17 amino acids. Trimming removed 7 bases from V and 1 base from J; junction bases left unmatched: 17.

This chain joins TRBV27 and TRBJ2-7; 7 bases map to TRBD2. Trimming took 4 bases from V and 2 from J; bases not matched to a gene: 11. Germline values: CDR1 MNHEY, CDR2 SMNVEV (reference sequence). The CDR3 totals 16 residues. This chain's CDR3 is CASSSRWEGEAYEQYF. The CDR3 coding sequence is TGTGCCAGCAGTTCCCGGTGGGAGGGAGAGGCCTACGAGCAGTACTTC.

The chain combines TRBV5-4 with TRBJ2-3, with 10 bases identical to TRBD2. The V gene's germline CDR1 is SGHNT and CDR2 YYREEE (reference sequence). CDR3 length: 15 amino acids. V shed 3 bases and J 3 bases; nucleotides not matched to a gene: 4. CDR3: CASSSAGLATDTQYF. DNA of the CDR3: TGTGCCAGCAGCTCCGCGGGACTAGCGACAGATACGCAGTATTTT.

The rearrangement links TRBV11-3 to TRBJ1-2; 7 bases are shared with TRBD1. Losses at the gene ends were 3 bases for V and 0 bases for J; bases not matched to a gene: 7. The CDR3 is 16 amino acids. Looked up from germline, CDR1 is SGHNT and CDR2 is YENEEA. The CDR3 here is CASSLSSGTANYGYTF. The DNA for the CDR3 is TGTGCCAGCAGCTTGTCTTCCGGGACAGCTAACTATGGCTACACCTTC.

This chain connects TRBV15 to TRBJ2-3; D remains unclear. The germline V gene encodes CDR1 LNHNV and CDR2 YYDKDF (reference sequence). Trimming left V 0 bases short and J 0 bases short, with 7 bases between. The CDR3 has 15 residues. CDR3 bases: TGTGCCACCAGCAGAGATCAGTTTAGCACAGATACGCAGTATTTT. It translates to CATSRDQFSTDTQYF.

The chain couples TRBV29-1 to TRBJ2-1; D may be TRBD1 (6 bases). The CDR3 loop spans 11 amino acids. Trimming left V 7 bases short and J 8 bases short, with 12 bases between. CDR1 is SQVTM, CDR2 ANQGSEA, per germline. The CDR3 region is CSGWGQDEQFF. The CDR3 DNA sequence: TGCAGCGGTTGGGGGCAGGATGAGCAGTTCTTC.

V and J are TRBV19 and TRBJ1-5; TRBD1 is a possible D gene (6 bases). Germline-derived CDR1 and CDR2 are LNHDA and SQIVND (reference sequence). The CDR3 length is 14 residues. Trimming took 10 bases from V and 7 from J, leaving 20 bases between them. For the CDR3, the DNA is TGTGCCACATCTGAGGGGGGGGCTCGGCAGCCCCAGCATTTT. It encodes CATSEGGARQPQHF.

The rearrangement joins TRBV27 to TRBJ2-1; 13 bases agree with TRBD2. V lost 6 bases to trimming and J lost 7 bases; unmatched junction nucleotides: 6. CDR1 and CDR2 (germline): MNHEY, SMNVEV (reference sequence). CDR3 length equals 15 residues. The CDR3 here is CASRLAGGPVNEQFF. CDR3 DNA sequence: TGTGCCAGCAGACTAGCGGGAGGGCCGGTGAATGAGCAGTTCTTC.

The genes are TRBV11-3 and TRBJ2-1, with 9 bases matching TRBD2. The CDR3 is 17 amino acids. Germline V lookup: CDR1 SGHNT, CDR2 YENEEA. With 0 bases clipped from V and 5 bases from J, the junction kept 8 bases outside the gene matches. For the CDR3, the DNA is TGTGCCAGCAGCTTAGATCTTGGTAGCGGGAGCCACAATGAGCAGTTCTTC. It codes for CASSLDLGSGSHNEQFF.

The chain is built from TRBV10-3 and TRBJ2-5; D might be TRBD2 (5 bases). The V gene's germline CDR1 is ENHRY and CDR2 SYGVKD. The CDR3 spans 13 residues. V lost 4 bases, J lost 4 bases, and 10 bases lay in between. As DNA, the CDR3 is TGTGCCATCAGTGGCCGAGAGGGAGAGACCCAGTACTTC. Protein sequence: CAISGREGETQYF.

On this clone: The sample contains more than one DNA sequence encoding this CDR3. The chain uses TRBV19 and TRBJ1-1; the D is unclear. The CDR3 consists of 13 residues. Germline CDR1 is LNHDA and CDR2 is SQIVND (reference sequence). The V end was cut by 3 bases, the J end by 2 bases, with 7 bases between. The CDR3 DNA follows: TGTGCCAGTAGTATCAGCGTTAACACTGAAGCTTTCTTT. It is translated as CASSISVNTEAFF.

The chain employs TRBV30 and TRBJ1-6, with D maybe TRBD1 (5 bases). Trimming shortened V by 2 bases and J by 6 bases, and 14 bases separated the two germline ends. Germline V gives CDR1 GTSNPN, CDR2 SVGIG (reference sequence). The CDR3 covers 15 residues. For the CDR3, the DNA is TGTGCCTGGAGTTACCCGGGGGACTTTAATTCACCCCTCCACTTT. This codes for CAWSYPGDFNSPLHF.

The chain couples TRBV19 to TRBJ2-5; 7 nucleotides line up with TRBD1. The J segment lost 2 bases and the V segment lost 3 bases, leaving 18 bases of the junction unmatched. Germline lookup yields CDR1 LNHDA and CDR2 SQIVND (reference sequence). The CDR3 sequence is 19 residues long. CDR3 nucleotides: TGTGCCAGTAGTATCTCCCATCTTCGACAGGGATCGGGGCAAGAGACCCAGTACTTC. This translates into CASSISHLRQGSGQETQYF.

V usage is TRBV6-1 and J usage is TRBJ2-1; D is possibly TRBD2 (6 bases). This CDR3 region has 15 residues. Trimming removed 1 base from V and 4 bases from J, with 11 bases in between. Germline-derived CDR1 and CDR2 are MNHNS and SASEGT. CDR3 in amino acids: CASSEGGVTYNEQFF. The CDR3 DNA reads as TGTGCCAGCAGTGAAGGGGGGGTTACTTACAATGAGCAGTTCTTC.